This T cell receptor beta chain stems from a study of monozygotic twins with inflammatory bowel disease (dated by TCRdb to the late 2010s). Regarding the complete study: In total, around 28 monozygotic twin pairs made up the full study: 19 Danish pairs, all IBD-discordant, plus nine German pairs, of which four were IBD-concordant and five were IBD-discordant. Each individual had, on average, about 151 000 unique TCRalpha sequences and 181 000 unique TCRbeta sequences available for analysis. Within discordant pairs, disease-associated traits were sought mainly by comparing IBD patients with their genetically identical healthy co-twins.

Points the paper makes about the study in general: The results gave no support for a single strong signal or clonotype linked to IBD. Fewer clonotypes were shared with other individuals by IBD patients than by healthy twins, most markedly in patients showing signs of disease activity. IBD patients had lower TCRbeta repertoire diversity, measured by the inverse Simpson index, than their healthy co-twins. Because patients were on differing immunosuppressive treatments, the repertoires may have picked up extra background noise and inter-individual variability. Repertoire similarity did not differ between concordant and discordant twins, which could be due to limited statistical power. The analysis was unable to tell apart different T cell subtypes.

Of note for this clonotype: Which antigen it targets is not known.

From the cysteine up to the phenylalanine, the CDR3 has a length of 11 residues. No DNA was logged. Based on the germline V gene, the CDR1 and CDR2 sequences are MDHEN and SYDVKM. Library preparation was by 5' RACE. For each TCR library, approximately 4,000 ng of total RNA was used. For each sample, cDNA synthesis with SMARTScribe reverse transcriptase was split into eight separate reactions. Unique molecular identifiers containing a 6-nucleotide sample barcode were introduced through template switching during cDNA synthesis. TCRalpha and TCRbeta cDNA was amplified by two nested PCRs of approximately 16 and 10 cycles, with bead purification after each PCR. Before amplification, the cDNA was treated with uracil DNA-glycosylase and purified using the QIAquick PCR purification kit. In the second PCR, Illumina TruSeq-compatible adapters and sample-specific barcodes were added. TapeStation and Qubit were used to check library quality and concentration, and 4.5 to 5 ng of each library was pooled. Sequencing of the pooled libraries was done on an Illumina HiSeq2500 single-index Rapid Run using custom sequencing primers and 2 x 100 bp reads. The paper's data handling went like this. MiGEC version 1.2.6 was used for UMI-based consensus assembly to correct PCR and sequencing errors. MiXCR version 2.1.1 was used to carry out V(D)J alignment, clonotype assembly and CDR3 extraction. To normalise gene usage, clonotype sharing and MAIT/NKT TCR abundance, the analysis used the top 1000, 10 000 and 20 000 clonotypes per sample. After downsampling to 27 000 UMIs, diversity was calculated as the inverse Simpson index using the vegan R package. Paired Mann-Whitney U tests on discordant twin pairs were used, with Benjamini-Hochberg multiple-testing correction. Based on TCRdb reprocessing of the reads, there is one entry per CDR3 protein sequence, and DNA is missing. For this entry, the V and J calls and clone size follow TCRdb and not the study's own pipeline. The sample table holds some 330,000 distinct CDR3 sequences. The ten most abundant clones make up over 5% of the sample.

From each donor, an approximately 2.4 ml peripheral blood sample was drawn into PAXgene tubes and stored at -80 degrees C. Without T cell sorting, total RNA was isolated from whole blood using the PAXgene blood miRNA kit on an automated QIAcube. Deep TCRalpha and TCRbeta repertoire profiling with unique molecular barcoding was performed on peripheral blood of monozygotic twin pairs concordant or discordant for inflammatory bowel disease. For every twin pair, smoking habits were documented, and each individual was categorised as a current, former or never smoker. The receptor comes from a human donor with ulcerative colitis or Crohn's disease, or a healthy co-twin of an affected twin (not recorded which). Recombination connected TRBV28 to TRBJ2-7. Sample: blood. Here the CDR3 is given as CASSHMSEQYF. Here the CDR3 is joined to the reference TRBV28 and TRBJ2-7 genes, and the full variable domain is: DVKVTQSSRYLVKRTGEKVFLECVQDMDHENMFWYRQDPGLGLRLIYFSYDVKMKEKGDIPEGYSVSREKKERFSLILESASTNQTSMYLCASSHMSEQYFGPGTRLTVT.